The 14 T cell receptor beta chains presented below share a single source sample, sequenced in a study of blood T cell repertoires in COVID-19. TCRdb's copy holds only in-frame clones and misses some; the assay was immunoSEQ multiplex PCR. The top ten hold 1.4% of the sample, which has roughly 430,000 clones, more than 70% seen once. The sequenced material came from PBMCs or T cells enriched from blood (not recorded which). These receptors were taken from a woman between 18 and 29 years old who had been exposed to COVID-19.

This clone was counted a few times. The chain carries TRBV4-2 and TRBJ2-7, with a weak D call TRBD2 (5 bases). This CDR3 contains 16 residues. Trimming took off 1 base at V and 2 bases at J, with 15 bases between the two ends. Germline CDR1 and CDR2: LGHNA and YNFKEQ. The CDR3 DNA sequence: TGTGCCAGCAGCCAAGGTCTAGGTAGCGTCACCTACGAGCAGTACTTC. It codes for CASSQGLGSVTYEQYF.

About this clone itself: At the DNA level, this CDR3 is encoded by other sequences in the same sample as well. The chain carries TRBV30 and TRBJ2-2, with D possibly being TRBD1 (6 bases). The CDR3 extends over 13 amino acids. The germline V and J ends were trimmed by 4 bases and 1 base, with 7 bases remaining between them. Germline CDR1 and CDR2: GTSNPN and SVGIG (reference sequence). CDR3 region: CAWTTGNTGELFF. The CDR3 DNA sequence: TGTGCCTGGACGACAGGGAACACCGGGGAGCTGTTTTTT.

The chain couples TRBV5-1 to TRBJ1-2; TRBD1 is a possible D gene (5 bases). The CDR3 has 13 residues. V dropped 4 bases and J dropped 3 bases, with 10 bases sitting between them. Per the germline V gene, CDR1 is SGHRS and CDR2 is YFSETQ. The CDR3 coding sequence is TGCGCCAGCAGCAAGACAGACGACTATGGCTACACCTTC. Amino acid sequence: CASSKTDDYGYTF.

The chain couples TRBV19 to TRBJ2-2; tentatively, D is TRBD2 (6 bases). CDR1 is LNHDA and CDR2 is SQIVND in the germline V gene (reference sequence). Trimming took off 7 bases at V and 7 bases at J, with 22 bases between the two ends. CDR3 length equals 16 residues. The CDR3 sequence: CASNGAGSGSDGELFF. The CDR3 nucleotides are TGTGCCAGTAACGGTGCGGGGTCGGGGTCTGACGGGGAGCTGTTTTTT.

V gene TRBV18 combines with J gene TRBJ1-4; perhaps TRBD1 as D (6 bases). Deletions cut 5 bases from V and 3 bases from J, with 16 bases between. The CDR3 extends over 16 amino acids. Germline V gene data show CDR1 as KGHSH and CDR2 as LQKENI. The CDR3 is CASSINRVTANEKLFF. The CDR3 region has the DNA TGTGCCAGCTCAATTAACAGGGTTACGGCTAATGAAAAACTGTTTTTT.

CDR3 sequence reads: CASSPQGAGELFF. As DNA, the CDR3 is TGCGCCAGCAGCCCACAGGGGGCCGGGGAGCTGTTTTTT. This chain links TRBV5-1 with TRBJ2-2; 8 bases fit TRBD1. CDR3 length: 13 residues. Per germline, CDR1 SGHRS and CDR2 YFSETQ. Unmatched junction bases numbered 2, after V lost 4 bases and J lost 6 bases.

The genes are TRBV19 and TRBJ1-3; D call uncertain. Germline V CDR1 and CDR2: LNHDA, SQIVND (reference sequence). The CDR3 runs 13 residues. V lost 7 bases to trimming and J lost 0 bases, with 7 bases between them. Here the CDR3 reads CASTDYSGNTIYF. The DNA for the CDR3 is TGTGCCAGTACAGATTACTCTGGAAACACCATATATTTT.

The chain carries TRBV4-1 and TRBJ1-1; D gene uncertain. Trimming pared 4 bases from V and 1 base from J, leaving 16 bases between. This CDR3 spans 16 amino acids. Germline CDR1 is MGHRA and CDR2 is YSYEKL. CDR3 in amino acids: CASSPSPPHRNTEAFF. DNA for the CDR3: TGCGCCAGCAGCCCAAGCCCCCCTCACAGGAACACTGAAGCTTTCTTT.

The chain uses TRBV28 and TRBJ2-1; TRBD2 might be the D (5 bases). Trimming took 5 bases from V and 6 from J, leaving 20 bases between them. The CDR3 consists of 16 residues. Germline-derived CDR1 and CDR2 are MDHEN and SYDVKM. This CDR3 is CASSPTSAGPLNEQFF. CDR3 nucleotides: TGTGCCAGCAGTCCGACCTCCGCGGGTCCTCTCAATGAGCAGTTCTTC.

The CDR3 nucleotides read TGTGCCAGCAGTTTTCGTCGGACAGCCACTATCACAGATACGCAGTATTTT. The encoded protein is CASSFRRTATITDTQYF. This chain links TRBV28 with TRBJ2-3; D perhaps matches TRBD1 (6 bases). Trimming shortened V by 3 bases and J by 2 bases, and 18 bases separated the two germline ends. Germline assignment: CDR1 MDHEN and CDR2 SYDVKM. The CDR3 length is 17 residues.

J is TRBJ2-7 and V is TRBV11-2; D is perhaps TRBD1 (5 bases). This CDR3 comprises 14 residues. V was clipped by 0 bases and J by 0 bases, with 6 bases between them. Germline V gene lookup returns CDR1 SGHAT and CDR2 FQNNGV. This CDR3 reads CASSLDRDSYEQYF. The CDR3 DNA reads TGTGCCAGCAGCTTAGACAGGGACTCCTACGAGCAGTACTTC.

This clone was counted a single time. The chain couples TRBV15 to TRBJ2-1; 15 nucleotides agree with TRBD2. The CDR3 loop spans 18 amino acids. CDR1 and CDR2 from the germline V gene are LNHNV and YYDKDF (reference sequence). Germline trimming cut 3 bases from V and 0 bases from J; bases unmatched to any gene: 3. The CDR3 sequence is CATSRGTSGRSSYNEQFF. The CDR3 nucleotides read TGTGCCACCAGCAGGGGGACTAGCGGGAGGAGCTCCTACAATGAGCAGTTCTTC.

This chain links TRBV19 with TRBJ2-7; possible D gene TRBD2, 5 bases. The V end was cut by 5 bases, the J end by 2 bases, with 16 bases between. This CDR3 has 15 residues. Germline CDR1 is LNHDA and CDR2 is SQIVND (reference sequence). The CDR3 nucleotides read TGTGCCAGTAGTTCTTCCACTAGGGCCCCCTACGAGCAGTACTTC. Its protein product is CASSSSTRAPYEQYF.

The CDR3 loop reads CASSAGEDYGYTF. The CDR3, as DNA: TGTGCCAGCAGTGCAGGGGAAGACTATGGCTACACCTTC. The genes are TRBV2 and TRBJ1-2; perhaps TRBD1 as D (6 bases). Germline-derived CDR1 and CDR2 are SNHLY and FYNNEI. Deletions cut 4 bases from V and 3 bases from J, with 9 bases between. The CDR3 is 13 amino acids. Filled out from reference TRBV2 and TRBJ1-2, the complete variable domain reads EPEVTQTPSHQVTQMGQEVILRCVPISNHLYFYWYRQILGQKVEFLVSFYNNEISEKSEIFDDQFSVERPDGSNFTLKIRSTKLEDSAMYFCASSAGEDYGYTFGSGTRLTVV.